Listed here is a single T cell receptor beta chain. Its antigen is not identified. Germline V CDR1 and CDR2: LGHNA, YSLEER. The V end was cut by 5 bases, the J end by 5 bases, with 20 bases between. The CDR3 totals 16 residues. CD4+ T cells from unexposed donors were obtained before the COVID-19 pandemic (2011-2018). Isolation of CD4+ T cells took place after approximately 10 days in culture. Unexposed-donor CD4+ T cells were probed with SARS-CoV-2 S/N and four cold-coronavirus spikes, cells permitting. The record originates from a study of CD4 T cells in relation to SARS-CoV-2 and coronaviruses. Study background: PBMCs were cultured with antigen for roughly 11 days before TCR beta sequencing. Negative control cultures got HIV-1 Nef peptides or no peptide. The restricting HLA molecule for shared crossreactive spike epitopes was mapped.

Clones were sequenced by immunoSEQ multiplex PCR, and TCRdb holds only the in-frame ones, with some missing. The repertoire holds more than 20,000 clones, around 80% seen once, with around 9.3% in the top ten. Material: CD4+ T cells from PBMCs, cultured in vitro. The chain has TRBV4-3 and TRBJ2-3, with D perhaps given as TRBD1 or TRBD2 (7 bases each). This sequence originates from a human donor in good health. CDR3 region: CASSDQGGPRGDTQYF. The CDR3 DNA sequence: TGCGCCAGCAGCGACCAGGGGGGGCCTAGGGGAGATACGCAGTATTTT.